Shown below are 19 T cell receptor beta chains from a single sample sequenced in a study of blood T cell repertoires in COVID-19. The protocol was immunoSEQ multiplex PCR, while the TCRdb copy is restricted to in-frame clones and leaves out a portion. Among around 100,000 clones listed, around nine tenths were seen once. The sample taken for sequencing was peripheral blood. The receptor source for this set is a human donor in a cohort sampled during active COVID-19.

The chain has TRBV21-1 and TRBJ2-2; the table gives TRBD1 as D, unverified against the DNA. TRBV21-1 constitutes a pseudogene. This CDR3 contains 24 residues. CDR3 DNA sequence: TGTGCCAGCAGCAAAGAGGGGGAGTCCAGGGGGCGGTTGAGTAGCGTAGCGAACACCGGGGAGCTGTTTTTT. Protein sequence: CASSKEGESRGRLSSVANTGELFF.

This clone was seen once. V usage is TRBV28 and J usage is TRBJ2-1; possible D gene TRBD2, 5 bases. From germline, CDR1 is MDHEN and CDR2 SYDVKM. The CDR3 sequence is 14 residues long. V was trimmed by 2 bases and J by 2 bases, leaving 7 bases between them. In DNA, the CDR3 is TGTGCCAGCAGTTTAGGCGGGCCCTACAATGAGCAGTTCTTC. Translation gives CASSLGGPYNEQFF.

This sequence joins TRBV20-1 and TRBJ1-2; D remains unclear. The CDR3 spans 11 residues. The V end lost 5 bases, the J end lost 8 bases, and 12 bases lay between the germline ends. The V gene's germline CDR1 is DFQATT and CDR2 SNEGSKA (reference sequence). This CDR3 reads CSALGGSGYTF. The CDR3 DNA sequence: TGCAGTGCTCTCGGTGGGAGCGGCTACACCTTC.

The chain has TRBV5-1 and TRBJ1-6, with D tentatively TRBD1 (5 bases). The CDR3 length is 15 residues. Trimming pared 4 bases from V and 9 bases from J, leaving 17 bases between. Germline loops: CDR1 SGHRS, CDR2 YFSETQ. The DNA of the CDR3 is TGCGCCAGCAGCCCCTCGGCAGGGAAGGGTTCACCCCTCCACTTT. Its protein product is CASSPSAGKGSPLHF.

This chain links TRBV19 with TRBJ2-3; a weak D match, TRBD2 (5 bases). V lost 3 bases to trimming and J lost 4 bases, with 8 bases between them. This CDR3 spans 13 amino acids. Germline CDR1 reads LNHDA; CDR2 reads SQIVND (reference sequence). CDR3 loop: CASSIYGADTQYF. The CDR3 DNA sequence: TGTGCCAGTAGTATCTACGGGGCAGATACGCAGTATTTT.

The chain is built from TRBV5-6 and TRBJ2-1; D is possibly TRBD2 (6 bases). Per the germline V gene, CDR1 is SGHDT and CDR2 is YYEEEE. CDR3 length equals 16 residues. The germline V and J ends were trimmed by 0 bases and 9 bases, with 19 bases remaining between them. The CDR3 loop is CASSLALADPRSEQFF. The CDR3 DNA follows: TGTGCCAGCAGCTTGGCCTTAGCGGATCCTAGGAGTGAGCAGTTCTTC.

The V gene is TRBV12-5, the J gene TRBJ1-4; 7 bases are a match to TRBD1. This CDR3 comprises 17 residues. CDR1 and CDR2 from the germline V gene are LGHNT and FRNRAP. With V trimmed by 2 bases and J by 6 bases, 12 bases remained unmatched. CDR3 residues: CASGLRVWGQRHEKLFF. DNA for the CDR3: TGTGCTAGTGGTTTGCGGGTCTGGGGACAGCGACATGAAAAACTGTTTTTT.

The J gene is TRBJ1-1, the V gene TRBV3-1 (or the pseudogene TRBV3-2); maybe TRBD1 (6 bases). This CDR3 contains 14 residues. Germline V CDR1 and CDR2: LGHDT, YNNKEL (reference sequence). Deletions cut 3 bases from V and 4 bases from J, with 12 bases between. CDR3 residues: CASSHQGGATEAFF. The CDR3 DNA reads TGTGCCAGCAGCCACCAAGGGGGGGCCACTGAAGCTTTCTTT.

CDR3: CATGSSGANVLTF. The CDR3 DNA reads TGTGCCACCGGGAGCTCTGGGGCCAACGTCCTGACTTTC. This rearrangement joins TRBV6-5 to TRBJ2-6, with D maybe TRBD2 (6 bases). This CDR3 has 13 amino acids. Trimming stripped 10 bases from V and 0 bases from J, with 7 bases between. Germline V lookup: CDR1 MNHEY, CDR2 SVGAGI.

V usage is TRBV2 and J usage is TRBJ2-7, with 9 bases matching TRBD1. Unmatched junction bases numbered 14, after V lost 7 bases and J lost 7 bases. Per germline, CDR1 SNHLY and CDR2 FYNNEI. CDR3 length: 15 amino acids. The CDR3 DNA sequence: TGTGCCAGCAACCGGCTCGGGACAGGGAATGAAGAGCAGTACTTC. Its protein is CASNRLGTGNEEQYF.

The J gene is TRBJ2-5, the V gene TRBV7-6, with D possibly TRBD1 on 5 matching bases. This CDR3 contains 15 residues. Germline V lookup: CDR1 SGHVS, CDR2 FNYEAQ. Trimming pared 0 bases from V and 1 base from J, leaving 9 bases between. The CDR3 is CASSLATGVQETQYF. Written as DNA, the CDR3 is TGTGCCAGCAGCTTAGCAACAGGAGTCCAAGAGACCCAGTACTTC.

V is TRBV4-1 and J is TRBJ1-1; 10 positions match TRBD1. In germline, CDR1 is MGHRA, CDR2 YSYEKL. With 4 bases clipped from V and 6 bases from J, the junction kept 11 bases outside the gene matches. The CDR3 consists of 16 residues. The CDR3 nucleotides read TGCGCCAGCAGCCCTCTTTTGGACAGGGGGATCCCTGAAGCTTTCTTT. This sequence encodes CASSPLLDRGIPEAFF.

This chain joins TRBV6-5 and TRBJ2-2; 7 nucleotides align to TRBD1. The CDR3 runs 14 residues. V trimming: 8 bases; J trimming: 0 bases; junction bases outside the gene matches: 3. CDR1 and CDR2 (germline): MNHEY, SVGAGI. The CDR3 here is CASHRGANTGELFF. As DNA, the CDR3 is TGTGCCAGCCACAGGGGCGCGAACACCGGGGAGCTGTTTTTT.

The J gene is TRBJ2-7, the V gene TRBV5-8; D is unclear. The length of the CDR3 is 12 residues. Trimming removed 4 bases at V and 4 bases at J, with 9 bases between. CDR1 and CDR2 from the germline V gene are SGHTS and YDEGEE. As DNA, the CDR3 is TGTGCCAGCAGCACTCACAGTTACGAGCAGTACTTC. Translating it yields CASSTHSYEQYF.

J is TRBJ2-7 and V is TRBV5-1, with 7 bases that match TRBD1. The V gene end was trimmed by 3 bases and the J gene end by 5 bases; junction bases not matched to a gene: 8. In germline, CDR1 is SGHRS, CDR2 YFSETQ. The CDR3 length is 14 residues. CDR3 DNA sequence: TGCGCCAGCAGCTACGCCGGGACAGAAGACGAGCAGTACTTC. Translation gives CASSYAGTEDEQYF.

A note on this clone: Mismatch with germline at one junction end may stem from a read error. The rearrangement links TRBV28 to TRBJ2-2; tentative D call: TRBD1 (6 bases). CDR3 length equals 11 residues. Germline loops: CDR1 MDHEN, CDR2 SYDVKM. CDR3 DNA: TGTGCCAGCAGACTCGAAGGGGGGCTGTTTTTT. Protein: CASRLEGGLFF.

This sequence joins TRBV6-5 and TRBJ1-2, with D unresolved. There are 13 residues in the CDR3. Trimming took off 7 bases at V and 4 bases at J, with 13 bases between the two ends. Germline CDR1 and CDR2: MNHEY and SVGAGI. CDR3 in amino acids: CASTGDTLYGYTF. The CDR3 DNA is TGTGCCAGCACCGGTGACACCCTCTATGGCTACACCTTC.

The V and J genes are TRBV6-4 and TRBJ2-3; TRBD2 matches 11 bases. The V segment lost 2 bases and the J segment 4 bases; nucleotides outside the gene matches: 5. The V gene's germline CDR1 is MRHNA and CDR2 SNTAGT. The CDR3 spans 16 residues. The DNA of the CDR3 is TGTGCCAGCAGTGACGGCCCTAGCGGGGGGTCAGATACGCAGTATTTT. It codes for CASSDGPSGGSDTQYF.

The chain links TRBV5-1 to TRBJ1-5; TRBD1 might be the D (6 bases). Per germline, CDR1 SGHRS and CDR2 YFSETQ. Trimming left V 0 bases short and J 3 bases short, with 13 bases between. This CDR3 is built from 16 residues. Here the CDR3 DNA reads TGCGCCAGCAGCTTGGGGGGGCAGGGAATCAATCAGCCCCAGCATTTT. It codes for CASSLGGQGINQPQHF.